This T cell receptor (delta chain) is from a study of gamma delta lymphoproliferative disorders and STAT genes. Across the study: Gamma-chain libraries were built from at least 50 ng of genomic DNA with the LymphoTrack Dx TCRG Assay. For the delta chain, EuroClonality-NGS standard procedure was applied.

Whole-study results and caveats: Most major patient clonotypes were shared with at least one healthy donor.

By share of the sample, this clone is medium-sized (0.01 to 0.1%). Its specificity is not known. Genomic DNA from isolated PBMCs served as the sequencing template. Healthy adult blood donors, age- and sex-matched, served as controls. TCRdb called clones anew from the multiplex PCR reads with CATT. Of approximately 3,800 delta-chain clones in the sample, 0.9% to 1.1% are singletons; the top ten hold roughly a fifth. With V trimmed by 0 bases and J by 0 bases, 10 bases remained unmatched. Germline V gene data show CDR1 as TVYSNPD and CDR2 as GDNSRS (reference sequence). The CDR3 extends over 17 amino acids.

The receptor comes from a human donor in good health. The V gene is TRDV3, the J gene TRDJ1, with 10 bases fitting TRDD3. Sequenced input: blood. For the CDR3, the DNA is TGTGCCTTTAGGGCCGATCTGGGGGATAGTTACACCGATAAACTCATCTTT. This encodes CAFRADLGDSYTDKLIF.